The entry below describes one T cell receptor beta chain. Antigen unknown. TCRdb analysed the 5' RACE reads with MiXCR anew, one entry per CDR3 protein. The sample includes about 570,000 distinct CDR3 sequences, 9.6% of them seen just once. This sample stems from a study of identical twins. Overall study results and limits: Out-of-frame alpha sequences that twins shared showed excess low generation probability.

This sample also appeared in a second study, on yellow fever vaccine responses in identical twins.

Input material: PBMCs. This TCR was recovered from a woman aged 18-29 years in good health.

The DNA of the CDR3 is TGTGCCAGCAGTGTAGGCGAGTACGAGCAGTACTTC. It translates to CASSVGEYEQYF. The gene calls are TRBV6-5 and TRBJ2-7; D unclear. The ends were cut back, 5 bases at V and 4 bases at J, with 9 bases in the middle. Germline V lookup: CDR1 MNHEY, CDR2 SVGAGI. The CDR3 is 12 amino acids.